The clone carrying this T cell receptor beta chain appeared once. The record originates from a study of blood T cell repertoires in COVID-19. Study-wide background: Samples representing acute and convalescent COVID-19 were sourced from the United States, Italy and Spain. From T cells, B-cell-depleted T cells, or PBMCs came the material, which was cDNA or gDNA.

Assay: immunoSEQ multiplex PCR; the TCRdb copy retains only in-frame clones and omits some. The repertoire holds around 97,000 clones, over 65% seen once, with 9.5% to 15% in the top ten. The CDR3 is 11 residues long. Trimming shortened V by 10 bases and J by 1 base, and 6 bases separated the two germline ends. The germline gives CDR1 LGHNA, CDR2 YNFKEQ. The clonotype comes from a human donor in a cohort sampled during active COVID-19. The sequencing sample was made of peripheral blood. The chain couples TRBV4-2 to TRBJ2-3; D is possibly TRBD2 (5 bases). The chain's CDR3 is CATGGTDTQYF. CDR3 nucleotides: TGTGCCACCGGGGGCACAGATACGCAGTATTTT.